These 3 T cell receptor beta chains share one sample of origin, sequenced in a study of yellow fever vaccine responses in identical twins. TCRdb analysed the RT-PCR reads with MiXCR anew, one entry per CDR3 protein. The table includes around 16,000 distinct CDR3 sequences, 80% to 85% detected once. The sequences come from T cells from blood (PBMCs), unsorted or a sorted subset (not recorded which), collected before or after yellow fever vaccination (not recorded which). The receptors were sampled from a woman aged 18-29 years who received the yellow fever vaccine.

This chain joins TRBV10-1 and TRBJ2-7; weak D call: TRBD2 (7 bases). The germline CDR1 and CDR2 sequences are WNHNN and SYGVQD (reference sequence). Trimming cost V 4 bases and J 2 bases, with 15 bases left between them. This CDR3 contains 15 residues. CDR3 amino acids: CASSVGEGGPYEQYF. As DNA, the CDR3 is TGCGCCAGCAGTGTCGGAGAGGGGGGGCCCTACGAGCAGTACTTC.

This rearrangement joins TRBV11-3 to TRBJ2-5, with TRBD2 identical over 11 bases. The V and J ends lost 3 bases and 5 bases, in that order; junction bases with no gene match: 8. CDR3 length: 16 residues. The germline CDR1 and CDR2 sequences are SGHNT and YENEEA. The CDR3 is CASSFLSGGGGETQYF. The CDR3, as DNA: TGTGCCAGCAGCTTCCTTAGCGGGGGGGGCGGGGAGACCCAGTACTTC. Complete variable domain (other parts from reference TRBV11-3 and TRBJ2-5): EAGVVQSPRYKIIEKKQPVAFWCNPISGHNTLYWYLQNLGQGPELLIRYENEEAVDDSQLPKDRFSAERLKGVDSTLKIQPAELGDSAVYLCASSFLSGGGGETQYFGPGTRLLVL.

CDR3 in amino acids: CASSGYQPTGTGELFF. DNA of the CDR3: TGTGCCAGCTCAGGTTACCAACCGACAGGCACCGGGGAGCTGTTTTTT. The genes are TRBV18 and TRBJ2-2; maybe TRBD1 (6 bases). The germline V gene has CDR1 KGHSH and CDR2 LQKENI. Trimming left V 5 bases short and J 4 bases short, with 17 bases between. This CDR3 is built from 16 residues.